This T cell receptor (beta chain) came from a study of T cells after yellow fever vaccination. Study-wide points: The study re-detected most primary-vaccination clones after the booster (roughly 95% CD4, roughly 91% CD8). Weaker overall was a secondary response that nonetheless peaked faster, on day 5 versus 15. Clonotypes found in both CD4 and CD8 compartments made up a small share.

TCRdb redid the calling of the 5' RACE reads with MiXCR, one entry per CDR3 protein. The sample includes hundreds of thousands of distinct CDR3 sequences, 9% to 15% of them seen just once. The junction had 8 bases not matched to a gene; V was cut back by 3 bases and J by 6 bases. The CDR3 totals 13 residues. Germline loops: CDR1 SQVTM, CDR2 ANQGSEA. A remark on this clonotype: No antigen is known for it.

The rearrangement links TRBV29-1 to TRBJ2-7; the match to TRBD1 covers 7 bases. This TCR came from a man aged 25-40 years who received the YFV17D yellow fever vaccine. The sample in question was PBMCs, obtained on the day of the yellow fever booster vaccination. CDR3 sequence: CSVDEGAMGEQYF. The CDR3 DNA reads as TGCAGCGTTGACGAGGGGGCTATGGGCGAGCAGTACTTC.